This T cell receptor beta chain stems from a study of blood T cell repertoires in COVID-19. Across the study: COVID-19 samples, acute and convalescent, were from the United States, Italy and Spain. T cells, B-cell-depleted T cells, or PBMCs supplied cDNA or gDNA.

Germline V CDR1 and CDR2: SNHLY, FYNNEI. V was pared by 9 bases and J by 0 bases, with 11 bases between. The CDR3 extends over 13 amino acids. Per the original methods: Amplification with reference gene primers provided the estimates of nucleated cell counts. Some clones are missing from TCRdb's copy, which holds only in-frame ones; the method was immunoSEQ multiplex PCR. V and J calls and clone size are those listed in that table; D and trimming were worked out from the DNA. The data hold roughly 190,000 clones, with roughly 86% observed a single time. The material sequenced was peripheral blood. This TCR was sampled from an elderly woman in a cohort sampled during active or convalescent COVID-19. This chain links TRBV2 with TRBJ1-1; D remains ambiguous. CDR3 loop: CASQDNLNTEAFF. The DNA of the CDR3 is TGTGCCAGTCAAGATAACTTGAACACTGAAGCTTTCTTT.